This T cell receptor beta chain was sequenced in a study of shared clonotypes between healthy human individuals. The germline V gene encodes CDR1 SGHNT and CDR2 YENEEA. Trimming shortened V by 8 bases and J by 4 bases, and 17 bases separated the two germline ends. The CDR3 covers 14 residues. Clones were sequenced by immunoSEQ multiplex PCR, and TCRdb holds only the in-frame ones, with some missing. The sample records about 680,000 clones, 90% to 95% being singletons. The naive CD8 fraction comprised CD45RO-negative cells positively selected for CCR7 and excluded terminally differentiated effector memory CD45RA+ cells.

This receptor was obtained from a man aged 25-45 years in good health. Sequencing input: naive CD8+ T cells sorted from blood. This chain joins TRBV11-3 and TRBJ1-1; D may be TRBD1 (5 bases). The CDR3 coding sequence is TGTGCCAGCTCCAAGCCGGGACGCCTCACTGAAGCTTTCTTT. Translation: CASSKPGRLTEAFF.